What follows is one T cell receptor beta chain and its context. Its target antigen remains unknown. No base qualities exist here, and no much larger clone lies one base off it. From its cysteine to its phenylalanine, the CDR3 spans 13 amino acids. The retained sequence is limited to the CDR3, 39 bases, with the frame set at the first base. Taken from the germline V gene, the CDR1 and CDR2 loops are SGHTA and FQGNSA. Trimming takes 4 bases from V and 4 bases from J, and the germline ends sit 10 bases apart. The trial excluded patients who had a history of autoimmune disease or who were on systemic immunosuppression. Peripheral blood for TCR sequencing was collected from all dose cohorts at baseline, on cycle 4 day 1, and on cycle 7 day 1. The samples were taken from a phase I, first-in-human, multicenter, open-label dose-escalation trial of ivuxolimab. Adults with locally advanced or metastatic melanoma, renal cell, hepatocellular, or head and neck squamous cell carcinoma were enrolled in the trial. Before TCR sequencing, CD4+ T cells and CD8+ T cells were sorted from peripheral blood as separate populations.

The sample belongs to a study of OX40 agonist ivuxolimab in advanced cancers. Turning to the overall study: Ivuxolimab was an agonistic, fully human IgG2 monoclonal antibody directed against OX40 (CD134), a costimulatory receptor. Intravenous ivuxolimab was administered to patients every 2 weeks at six dose levels: 0.01, 0.1, 0.3, 1.5, 3 and 10 mg/kg. Of the roughly 50 dose-escalation patients, hepatocellular carcinoma was present in around 19, melanoma in roughly 15, renal cell carcinoma in 9 and head and neck cancer in 9. A male proportion of nearly 85% and a mean age of approximately 62 years, ranging from roughly 23 to 85, were recorded for the dose-escalation cohort. Patients were allowed to have had prior anti-PD-1, anti-PD-L1 or anti-CTLA-4 therapy, and around 41% of the dose-escalation patients had previously received checkpoint inhibitors. Partial responses occurred in three dose-escalation patients, of whom one had hepatocellular carcinoma and two had cutaneous melanoma. Peripheral TCRbeta sequencing aimed to test whether ivuxolimab altered TCR sequence diversity and caused clonal T-cell expansion. The paper covers the monotherapy dose-escalation part of the phase I ivuxolimab trial, which included N of about 50 patients.

Genomic DNA was extracted from sorted cells for sequencing of the TCRbeta CDR3 region. TCRbeta CDR3 regions were sequenced using the immunoSEQ Assay. This is the immuneACCESS table as TCRdb keeps it, with only in-frame sequences that have V and J called. A part of the clones is gone; compared with another copy, unresolved V genes explain less than half, and the rest is unexplained. This sample has more than 85,000 clones in its table, and more than 80% of those were observed once. About 1.6% of the sample rests with the top ten. Broader findings and caveats from the paper: In the 0.1-3.0 mg/kg groups, partial responders were among the patients with the lowest normalized peripheral clonal expansion, particularly in CD8+ T cells. Low levels of normalized T-cell clonal expansion were also shown by some nonresponding patients. After ivuxolimab, expanded clones were on average more numerous among CD8+ T cells than among CD4+ T cells. The antigen specificity of the peripheral T cells that underwent clonal expansion was not determined. At doses from 0.1 to 3.0 mg/kg, clonal expansion was seen in both CD4+ and CD8+ blood T cells between baseline and week 6.

The rearrangement combines TRBV7-2 with TRBJ2-5; tentative D gene TRBD2, with 5 bases matching. The sequenced sample was CD4+ or CD8+ T cells sorted from blood, obtained in a trial of the OX40 agonist ivuxolimab. The sequence was collected from an adult with an advanced solid tumor such as melanoma, head and neck, liver or kidney cancer. The nucleotides are TGTGCCAGCAGCTCAAGGACTGTAGAGACCCAGTACTTC. It specifies CASSSRTVETQYF.